This TCR beta chain was identified during a study of a mutant IDH1 vaccine in newly diagnosed glioma. Whole-study context: Sex distribution of treated patients was approximately 62% male and around 38% female; mean age was 40.4 years. Patients were pretreated with radiotherapy, temozolomide, or both, mostly both. Study observations and caveats: Pseudoprogression appears to have had no connection to changes in top peripheral T cell clonotypes. Among all patients, vaccine-induced immune responses occurred in roughly 95%.

Time point specified: week 23, last vaccination. Each dose of the vaccine consisted of 300 ug of mutant IDH1 20-mer peptide, with topical imiquimod. Clones were sequenced by immunoSEQ multiplex PCR, and TCRdb holds only the in-frame ones, with some missing. The sample consists of under 70,000 clones, approximately 84% of them appearing once. Turning to this clone: Its antigen is as yet unknown.

Germline-derived CDR1 and CDR2 are MGHRA and YSYEKL. The CDR3 extends over 17 amino acids. The V end lost 4 bases, the J end lost 7 bases, and 22 bases lay between the germline ends. This TCR was sampled from a man aged 18 to 29 with glioma. The sequences come from PBMCs, collected from a glioma patient whose treatment included an IDH1 peptide vaccine. The chain uses TRBV4-1 and TRBJ1-4; perhaps TRBD1 as D (5 bases). CDR3 residues: CASSPLAGQAASEKLFF. The CDR3 DNA sequence: TGCGCCAGCAGCCCCTTGGCGGGGCAGGCAGCGAGTGAAAAACTGTTTTTT.